This TCR beta chain was sequenced in a study of Graves' ophthalmopathy and Graves' hyperthyroidism. The study, taken as a whole, reports: Most expanded clonotypes in thyroid above 0.001 frequency also showed up in blood.

Germline-derived CDR1 and CDR2 are MGHRA and YSYEKL. The CDR3 sequence is 14 residues long. V lost 3 bases, J lost 1 base, and 9 bases lay in between. This clonotype has a count of ten or more. The antigen is undetermined. RNA transcripts were the source from which TCR beta CDR3 regions were amplified. HTBI primers primed a first-round RT-PCR, and a second-round multiplex PCR followed. TCRdb ran MiXCR on the multiplex PCR reads and lists one entry per CDR3 protein. This sample has roughly 400,000 distinct CDR3 sequences; 15% to 20% occur once, and the top ten carry about 2.4%. The stable label applied to hyperthyroidism with no ophthalmopathy within 18 months of follow-up.

The chain employs TRBV4-1 and TRBJ1-1, with D possibly matching TRBD1 (6 bases). Sequenced: peripheral blood. The TCR sequence derives from an adult woman with stable Graves' hyperthyroidism. The CDR3 DNA reads TGCGCCAGCAGCCAGGAGGGACAGAACACTGAAGCTTTCTTT. It yields the protein CASSQEGQNTEAFF.